Following are 15 T cell receptor beta chains from one sample sequenced in a study of T cell responses to AZD1222 COVID-19 vaccine. The repertoire was sequenced with immunoSEQ multiplex PCR; TCRdb's copy has only in-frame clones and lacks some. This sample has roughly 92,000 clones, with around nine tenths found just once. This specimen consisted of peripheral blood, obtained 28 days after the second AZD1222 dose. The receptors stem from an adult who received the AZD1222 COVID-19 vaccine.

The V call is TRBV4-1, the J call TRBJ2-7; 8 bases agree with TRBD2. The CDR3 runs 16 residues. With 2 bases clipped from V and 2 bases from J, the junction kept 8 bases outside the gene matches. Germline values: CDR1 MGHRA, CDR2 YSYEKL. The CDR3 loop reads CASSQNLAGRTYEQYF. For the CDR3, the DNA is TGCGCCAGCAGCCAAAACTTAGCGGGGAGAACCTACGAGCAGTACTTC.

The chain couples TRBV18 to TRBJ2-6, with 7 bases lining up with TRBD1. The junction had 2 bases not matched to a gene; V was cut back by 4 bases and J by 2 bases. This CDR3 comprises 15 residues. Germline V gene lookup returns CDR1 KGHSH and CDR2 LQKENI. As DNA, the CDR3 is TGTGCCAGCTCACGAACAGGGGCTGGGGCCAACGTCCTGACTTTC. It codes for CASSRTGAGANVLTF.

This clone was observed many times. CDR3 in amino acids: CASSFLASQGIYTF. The CDR3 nucleotides are TGTGCCAGCAGCTTTTTAGCGTCACAGGGGATCTACACCTTC. This rearrangement joins TRBV11-2 to TRBJ1-2; the match to TRBD1 covers 7 bases. The CDR3 covers 14 residues. The germline gives CDR1 SGHAT, CDR2 FQNNGV. V dropped 3 bases and J dropped 10; count of bases not matched to a gene: 11.

To note about this clone: The identical CDR3 is also encoded by other nucleotide sequences in the sample. The V call is TRBV12-3 or TRBV12-4, the J call TRBJ2-7, with D hard to call. V was cut by 2 bases and J by 4 bases, with 6 bases left in between. This CDR3 region has 12 residues. CDR3 amino acids: CASSLLGYEQYF. As DNA, the CDR3 is TGTGCCAGCAGTTTATTGGGGTACGAGCAGTACTTC.

The rearrangement joins TRBV9 to TRBJ1-2, with a possible D match to TRBD1 (6 bases). The CDR3 runs to 14 residues. The germline CDR1 and CDR2 sequences are SGDLS and YYNGEE. Between the trimmed V and J ends, which lost 4 bases and 7 bases, there was a span of 17 bases. The CDR3 region has the DNA TGTGCCAGCAGCACCCAACAGGGATTAAGTGGCTACACCTTC. It is translated as CASSTQQGLSGYTF.

The V call is TRBV5-1, the J call TRBJ1-2; D gene unclear. The CDR3 is 15 amino acids. Germline assignment: CDR1 SGHRS and CDR2 YFSETQ. The V gene lost 0 bases and the J gene lost 8 bases, with 17 bases spanning the gap. The chain's CDR3 is CASSLEQSGVRGYTF. In DNA form, the CDR3 reads TGCGCCAGCAGCTTGGAACAATCGGGTGTGAGAGGCTACACCTTC. Full variable domain (rest looked up from reference TRBV5-1 and TRBJ1-2): KAGVTQTPRYLIKTRGQQVTLSCSPISGHRSVSWYQQTPGQGLQFLFEYFSETQRNKGNFPGRFSGRQFSNSRSEMNVSTLELGDSALYLCASSLEQSGVRGYTFGSGTRLTVV.

The table lists this clone with a few counts. This chain connects TRBV19 to TRBJ1-6, with 7 nucleotides matching TRBD1. This CDR3 region has 15 residues. With 4 bases clipped from V and 7 bases from J, the junction kept 7 bases outside the gene matches. Germline V gene sequence: CDR1 LNHDA, CDR2 SQIVND (reference sequence). Here the CDR3 DNA reads TGTGCCAGTAGTAAGGGGACAGTTGTCAATTCACCCCTCCACTTT. It is translated as CASSKGTVVNSPLHF.

This clone occurred a few times. The rearrangement uses TRBV13 and TRBJ2-7; D is ambiguous. Germline V gene data show CDR1 as PRHDT and CDR2 as FYEKMQ (reference sequence). Trimming shortened V by 5 bases and J by 5 bases, and 7 bases separated the two germline ends. This CDR3 contains 11 residues. The CDR3 reads CASSPFNEQYF. The CDR3 DNA reads TGTGCCAGCAGCCCTTTCAACGAGCAGTACTTC.

The rearrangement joins TRBV4-1 to TRBJ1-1, with D hard to call. In germline, CDR1 is MGHRA, CDR2 YSYEKL. V lost 7 bases and J 0 bases, leaving 12 bases between the germline ends. This CDR3 contains 14 residues. The CDR3 DNA reads as TGCGCCAGCACCTCCTTCGGCATGAACACTGAAGCTTTCTTT. Protein product: CASTSFGMNTEAFF.

The J gene is TRBJ1-1, the V gene TRBV3-1 (or the pseudogene TRBV3-2); no clear D. The V and J ends lost 1 base and 0 bases respectively, with 9 bases between them. Germline V CDR1 and CDR2: LGHDT, YNNKEL (reference sequence). This CDR3 region has 15 residues. CDR3 sequence reads: CASSQGRFMNTEAFF. The DNA of the CDR3 is TGTGCCAGCAGCCAAGGGCGGTTCATGAACACTGAAGCTTTCTTT.

This chain uses TRBV18 with TRBJ2-3; 9 bases map to TRBD2. The length of the CDR3 is 16 residues. Germline CDR1 and CDR2: KGHSH and LQKENI. J lost 4 bases, V lost 3 bases, and 8 bases had no gene match. CDR3: CASSPVLSGGADTQYF. CDR3 bases: TGTGCCAGCTCACCGGTTCTTAGCGGGGGCGCAGATACGCAGTATTTT.

This chain joins TRBV2 and TRBJ2-1; D not certain. The CDR3 sequence is 14 residues long. CDR1 is SNHLY, CDR2 FYNNEI, per germline. Trimming cost V 4 bases and J 3 bases, with 10 bases left between them. The CDR3 region has the DNA TGTGCCAGCAGTGGACTGAGGCTCTACAATGAGCAGTTCTTC. Its translation is CASSGLRLYNEQFF.

The chain employs TRBV13 and TRBJ2-3; D is possibly TRBD2 (7 bases). Germline assignment: CDR1 PRHDT and CDR2 FYEKMQ (reference sequence). The CDR3 is 17 amino acids. The ends were cut back, 7 bases at V and 5 bases at J, with 25 bases in the middle. The CDR3, as DNA: TGTGCCAGCACCCACCGGTGGGGGGGCCTTAGAGAAGATACGCAGTATTTT. Translated: CASTHRWGGLREDTQYF.

The chain is built from TRBV9 and TRBJ1-4; 9 bases line up with TRBD1. With 4 bases clipped from V and 2 bases from J, the junction kept 9 bases outside the gene matches. CDR3 length equals 17 residues. Germline V gene lookup returns CDR1 SGDLS and CDR2 YYNGEE. DNA of the CDR3: TGTGCCAGCAGCCCGTGGACAGGGGTAGGGACTAATGAAAAACTGTTTTTT. The encoded protein is CASSPWTGVGTNEKLFF.

This chain links TRBV19 with TRBJ1-2; D gene unclear. In germline, CDR1 is LNHDA, CDR2 SQIVND (reference sequence). The V and J ends lost 4 bases and 4 bases respectively, with 13 bases between them. The CDR3 is 14 residues long. CDR3 bases: TGTGCCAGTAGTACGGGATCCACCGGCTATGGCTACACCTTC. Protein: CASSTGSTGYGYTF.